The rows below give T cell receptor beta chains drawn from one sample of a study of CD8+ T cells in alopecia areata. Data came from immunoSEQ multiplex PCR; TCRdb stores just in-frame clones and leaves some out. This table has 150,000 or so clones, over 45% appearing once. The sequenced sample consisted of CD4+ T cells sorted from blood. All receptors derive from a human donor with alopecia areata. CDR3s include the opening cysteine and the closing phenylalanine or tryptophan. The D gene is left open where the match is weak. A clone size is listed for some rows: how often the clone was seen (once, few, many), or a class if it is expanded.

v_gene	len	abundance	j_gene	d_gene	CDR3nt	CDR3aa
TRBV7-9	13	-	TRBJ1-2	TRBD1	TGTGCCAGCAGCGAACAGGGGCCCTATGGCTACACCTTC	CASSEQGPYGYTF
TRBV7-8	16	-	TRBJ2-1	TRBD1	TGTGCCAGCAGCTTAGCCTACAGGGGGAGGAGACATGAGCAGTTCTTC	CASSLAYRGRRHEQFF
TRBV29-1	15	-	TRBJ2-3	TRBD1	TGCAGCGTTGCGCAGGGGGCGCTTGGCACAGATACGCAGTATTTT	CSVAQGALGTDTQYF
TRBV23-1	15	few	TRBJ2-1	TRBD2	TGCGCCAGCGGATTACTAGCGGGAGAATACAATGAGCAGTTCTTC	CASGLLAGEYNEQFF
TRBV18	13	-	TRBJ2-7	TRBD1	TGTGCCAGCTCACCAGGGACAGTGTACGAGCAGTACTTC	CASSPGTVYEQYF
TRBV7-2	14	-	TRBJ1-2	-	TGTGCCAGCAGCTTTACATTAGCTAACTATGGCTACACCTTC	CASSFTLANYGYTF
TRBV14	17	-	TRBJ2-7	TRBD2	TGTGCCAGCAGCCCAACCCTTTTGCGGGGGACCAGGTACGAGCAGTACTTC	CASSPTLLRGTRYEQYF
TRBV5-1	13	-	TRBJ1-5	-	TGCGCCAGCAGCCATGACGGTAATCAGCCCCAGCATTTT	CASSHDGNQPQHF
TRBV7-3	14	-	TRBJ2-3	TRBD2	TGTGCCAGCAGCTTAGCGGGAGCCACAGATACGCAGTATTTT	CASSLAGATDTQYF
TRBV7-2	13	-	TRBJ2-4	-	TGTGCCAGCAGCTTTCGGGAGCGTAGCAGGTTTAACTTC	CASSFRERSRFNF
TRBV29-1	15	few	TRBJ2-2	TRBD2	TGCAGCCTCCCCGGAGCGGCTAGCGGGTCGGGGGAGCTGTTTTTT	CSLPGAASGSGELFF
TRBV7-8	13	-	TRBJ2-7	-	TGTGCCAGCAGCTTAGACAGGGAACTCGAGCAGTACTTC	CASSLDRELEQYF
TRBV2	13	few	TRBJ2-7	-	TGTGCCAGCGTATTTGGATCTGCCTACGAGCAGTACTTC	CASVFGSAYEQYF
TRBV29-1	12	-	TRBJ2-7	TRBD1	TGCAGCGCTGGGGACAGGGGCTACGAGCAGTACTTC	CSAGDRGYEQYF
TRBV11-2	15	-	TRBJ1-5	TRBD1	TGTGCCAGCAGCCCGGGGACAGGGGCTGATCAGCCCCAGCATTTT	CASSPGTGADQPQHF
TRBV29-1	18	-	TRBJ2-6	TRBD1	TGCAGCGTTGACTTCCAGGGGACAGGGAGGACTGGGGCCAACGTCCTGACTTTC	CSVDFQGTGRTGANVLTF
TRBV29-1	11	few	TRBJ2-5	-	TGCAGCGTTGGTCCTGCAGAGACCCAGTACTTC	CSVGPAETQYF
TRBV7-2	12	-	TRBJ2-5	TRBD1	TGTGCCAGCAGGAGACAGGGAGAGACCCAGTACTTC	CASRRQGETQYF
TRBV30	15	-	TRBJ2-1	TRBD2	TGTGCCTGGAGTGTAGCTAGCGGGAGGGCCTATGAGCAGTTCTTC	CAWSVASGRAYEQFF
TRBV4-1	17	once	TRBJ2-7	TRBD2	TGCGCCAGCAGCCAAGATTATTTGTCTAGCGGGAGTTACGAGCAGTACTTC	CASSQDYLSSGSYEQYF
TRBV9	15	few	TRBJ2-7	-	TGTGCCAGCAGCAGCCGGGACATGGTATGGGACGAGCAGTACTTC	CASSSRDMVWDEQYF
TRBV4-1	21	-	TRBJ2-1	TRBD2	TGCGCCAGCAGCCAAGCACTCCCCCAGGCGGGAGAGGGATTTGGCAACAATGAGCAGTTCTTC	CASSQALPQAGEGFGNNEQFF
TRBV7-3	14	few	TRBJ2-1	-	TGTGCCAGCAGCAGAAACGGATTCTACAATGAGCAGTTCTTC	CASSRNGFYNEQFF
TRBV28	14	few	TRBJ1-2	TRBD1	TGTGCCAGCGGGACAGTCGGATTTAGCCATGGCTACACCTTC	CASGTVGFSHGYTF
TRBV2	11	-	TRBJ2-7	-	TGTGCCAGCAGGCCCCCCGGTGAGCAGTACTTC	CASRPPGEQYF
TRBV29-1	13	few	TRBJ2-5	-	TGCAGCGCCATGGGACGGCTAAGAGAGACCCAGTACTTC	CSAMGRLRETQYF
TRBV18	13	few	TRBJ2-7	-	TGTGCCAGCTCACCGACTAACCTCTACGAGCAGTACTTC	CASSPTNLYEQYF
TRBV29-1	13	-	TRBJ2-3	-	TGCAGCGTTGATTTGGACTACACAGATACGCAGTATTTT	CSVDLDYTDTQYF
TRBV30	11	-	TRBJ2-1	-	TGTGCCTGGAGTTCGGGACCTGAGCAGTTCTTC	CAWSSGPEQFF
TRBV29-1	14	-	TRBJ2-5	TRBD1	TGCAGCGTTGAAAGAAAGGGGGCTATAGAGACCCAGTACTTC	CSVERKGAIETQYF
TRBV29-1	12	few	TRBJ2-1	-	TGCAGCGTTGTTCGTCCTAGCAATGAGCAGTTCTTC	CSVVRPSNEQFF
TRBV7-9	13	few	TRBJ2-3	-	TGTGCCAGCAGCGATAAAAATGCAGATACGCAGTATTTT	CASSDKNADTQYF
TRBV6-5	13	-	TRBJ2-4	-	TGTGCCAGCAGTTACTCTATGTCCGGGATGCAGTACTTC	CASSYSMSGMQYF
TRBV29-1	14	-	TRBJ2-7	TRBD1	TGCAGCGTTGAAGTCACTGGGACAGGGGCCGAGCAGTACTTC	CSVEVTGTGAEQYF
TRBV30	11	-	TRBJ2-1	-	TGTGCCTGGAGTAGCGACAATGAGCAGTTCTTC	CAWSSDNEQFF
TRBV5-1	17	-	TRBJ2-7	TRBD1	TGCGCCAGCAGAAACGCAGGGGGCTTGCGAGACGACTACGAGCAGTACTTC	CASRNAGGLRDDYEQYF
TRBV28	14	few	TRBJ2-7	-	TGTGCCAGCAGCAAACAGGGGGGGATCTACGAGCAGTACTTC	CASSKQGGIYEQYF
TRBV19	15	-	TRBJ2-1	TRBD1	TGTGCCAGTAGAACACAGGGGGCAGCCTACAATGAGCAGTTCTTC	CASRTQGAAYNEQFF
TRBV6-1	14	-	TRBJ1-1	-	TGTGCCAGCAGTTTTTCGACAGAACTCACTGAAGCTTTCTTT	CASSFSTELTEAFF
TRBV2	11	few	TRBJ1-1	-	TGTGCCAGCAGGCCGAACACTGAAGCTTTCTTT	CASRPNTEAFF
TRBV5-4	13	-	TRBJ2-1	-	TGTGCCAGCAGCTTGTATGGGGGCGATGAGCAGTTCTTC	CASSLYGGDEQFF
TRBV19	16	few	TRBJ2-1	-	TGTGCCACTAACCCCGCCGGGCAGGGGTTCTACAATGAGCAGTTCTTC	CATNPAGQGFYNEQFF
TRBV29-1	11	few	TRBJ2-7	TRBD1	TGCAGCGTCCGGACAGGGTACGAGCAGTACTTC	CSVRTGYEQYF
TRBV6-1	13	-	TRBJ2-7	TRBD2	TGTGCCAGCAGGGCCGGACTAGCGAGGGAGCAGTACTTC	CASRAGLAREQYF
TRBV30	13	once	TRBJ2-1	-	TGTGCCTGGAGTGTAGGCTCCTACAATGAGCAGTTCTTC	CAWSVGSYNEQFF
TRBV29-1	14	-	TRBJ2-7	TRBD1	TGCAGCGTCGGTGACAGGGAGTTTTCCTACGAGCAGTACTTC	CSVGDREFSYEQYF
TRBV29-1	14	few	TRBJ2-2	-	TGCAGCGTTGAAGGCAGGGATGGGACCGGGGAGCTGTTTTTT	CSVEGRDGTGELFF
TRBV7-2	13	few	TRBJ1-2	-	TGTGCCAGCAGTCCATCCAGGGCCTATGGCTACACCTTC	CASSPSRAYGYTF
TRBV4-1	18	-	TRBJ2-4	-	TGCGCCAGCAGCCCCATTACCCTGAAGGATGAGGCCAAAAACATTCAGTACTTC	CASSPITLKDEAKNIQYF
TRBV6-1	12	-	TRBJ2-3	-	TGTGCCAGCACTGGGGGCGGAGATACGCAGTATTTT	CASTGGGDTQYF
TRBV2	14	-	TRBJ2-7	-	TGTGCCAGCAGCTTCTACGGGGTCAACTACGAGCAGTACTTC	CASSFYGVNYEQYF
TRBV5-4	15	few	TRBJ2-1	TRBD2	TGTGCCAGCAGCTTGCCTAGCGGCTCCTACAATGAGCAGTTCTTC	CASSLPSGSYNEQFF
TRBV4-1	17	-	TRBJ1-1	-	TGCGCCAGCAGCCAAGATGGAGGGCGGGTTGGTAACACTGAAGCTTTCTTT	CASSQDGGRVGNTEAFF
TRBV5-6	13	-	TRBJ2-1	-	TGTGCCAGCAGCTTGTTGGACTACAATGAGCAGTTCTTC	CASSLLDYNEQFF